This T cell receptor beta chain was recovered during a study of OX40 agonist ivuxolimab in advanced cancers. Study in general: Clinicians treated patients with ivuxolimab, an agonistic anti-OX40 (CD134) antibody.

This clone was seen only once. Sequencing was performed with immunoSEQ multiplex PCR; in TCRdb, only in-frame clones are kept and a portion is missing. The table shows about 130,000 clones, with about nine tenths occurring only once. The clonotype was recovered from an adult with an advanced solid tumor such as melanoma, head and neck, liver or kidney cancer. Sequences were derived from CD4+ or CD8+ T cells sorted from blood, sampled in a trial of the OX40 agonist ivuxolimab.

CDR3 in DNA: TGTGCCAGTAGTAGGCTAGCGGTAAACACCGGGGAGCTGTTTTTT. It specifies CASSRLAVNTGELFF. The chain combines TRBV19 with TRBJ2-2, with 7 bases lining up with TRBD2. V shed 4 bases, J shed 2 bases, and the junction held 4 bases outside the gene matches. The CDR3 consists of 15 residues. Germline V gene sequence: CDR1 LNHDA, CDR2 SQIVND (reference sequence).